The clone carrying this T cell receptor (beta chain) has at least ten counts. The antigen is undetermined. TCRdb recomputed calls from the reads with MiXCR, one row per CDR3 protein. The sample consists of hundreds of thousands of distinct CDR3 sequences, 25% to 35% of them appearing once. The CDR3 length is 14 residues. Germline values: CDR1 SGHVS, CDR2 FNYEAQ. Trimming left V 3 bases short and J 5 bases short, with 14 bases between. This specimen belongs to a study of T cell repertoires in cytomegalovirus infection. Study at large: Recently identified HLA-C-restricted CMV epitopes and well-studied HLA-B-restricted CMV epitopes were used by the study. It can be stated that public TCR beta signatures indicated CMV infection as well as a matching HLA type. The study's findings and limits: It was HLA-C-restricted CMV-specific TCR beta clonotypes that dominated the response ex vivo.

The chain carries TRBV7-6 and TRBJ2-7; weak D call: TRBD1 (8 bases). Sample: cultured PBMCs, taken from culture after CMV antigen stimulation. The sequence came from a human donor in good health (CMV status not recorded). Some clones in this sample may be carry-over from other donors' samples. The CDR3 DNA sequence: TGTGCCAGCAGCTTTGGACAGGGAGGGAACGAGCAGTACTTC. It is translated as CASSFGQGGNEQYF.